This is a list of T cell receptor beta chains from one sample in a study of T cells in Graves' hyperthyroidism and ophthalmopathy. TCRdb re-called the multiplex PCR reads through MiXCR, storing one row per CDR3 protein. There are 89,000 or so distinct CDR3 sequences in the sample; 35% to 50% occur only once, and 10% to 13% lies in the top ten. Sequenced sample: peripheral blood or thyroid tissue (not recorded which). The receptors were sampled from a woman in her twenties or thirties with Graves' hyperthyroidism. Each CDR3 is given with its conserved first and last residue. Fields, in order: clone size, D gene, V gene, J gene, CDR3 protein, CDR3 DNA. A D gene is named only where the DNA matches it firmly. A clone size is listed for some rows: how often the clone was seen (once, few, many), or a class if it is expanded.

clone_size: .
d_call: TRBD2
v_call: TRBV10-1
j_call: TRBJ2-7
cdr3_aa: CASSATSGTREQYF
cdr3_nt: TGCGCCAGCAGTGCGACTAGCGGGACACGCGAGCAGTACTTC

clone_size: .
d_call: TRBD1
v_call: TRBV7-2
j_call: TRBJ2-2
cdr3_aa: CASSLRQGTGYTGELFF
cdr3_nt: TGTGCCAGCAGCTTGAGACAGGGGACTGGCTACACCGGGGAGCTGTTTTTT

clone_size: many
d_call: .
v_call: TRBV2
j_call: TRBJ1-5
cdr3_aa: CASSEGGGPQHF
cdr3_nt: TGTGCCAGCAGTGAGGGCGGAGGGCCCCAGCATTTT

clone_size: few
d_call: TRBD2
v_call: TRBV20-1
j_call: TRBJ2-1
cdr3_aa: CSARGASGSGNEQFF
cdr3_nt: TGCAGTGCCCGAGGGGCTAGCGGGAGTGGCAATGAGCAGTTCTTC

clone_size: .
d_call: .
v_call: TRBV20-1
j_call: TRBJ1-3
cdr3_aa: CSALPGGNTIYF
cdr3_nt: TGCAGTGCCCTCCCGGGGGGAAACACCATATATTTT

clone_size: many
d_call: .
v_call: TRBV5-1
j_call: TRBJ1-1
cdr3_aa: CASSPFRAGGAGIF
cdr3_nt: TGCGCCAGCAGCCCTTTTCGGGCAGGAGGGGCCGGGATCTTT

clone_size: .
d_call: TRBD2
v_call: TRBV7-6
j_call: TRBJ2-3
cdr3_aa: CASSFRTSGDSSTDTQYF
cdr3_nt: TGTGCCAGCAGCTTCCGGACTAGCGGAGATTCTAGCACAGATACGCAGTATTTT

clone_size: many
d_call: TRBD2
v_call: TRBV6-5
j_call: TRBJ2-2
cdr3_aa: CAREAGEHETGELFF
cdr3_nt: TGTGCCAGAGAAGCGGGAGAACATGAGACCGGGGAGCTGTTTTTT

clone_size: .
d_call: TRBD1
v_call: TRBV2
j_call: TRBJ1-5
cdr3_aa: CASGGTGGGQPQHF
cdr3_nt: TGTGCCAGCGGGGGGACAGGCGGCGGTCAGCCCCAGCATTTT

clone_size: .
d_call: TRBD1
v_call: TRBV7-8
j_call: TRBJ2-7
cdr3_aa: CASSLGPGQGWNEQYF
cdr3_nt: TGTGCCAGCAGCTTAGGTCCGGGACAGGGGTGGAACGAGCAGTACTTC

clone_size: once
d_call: TRBD2
v_call: TRBV15
j_call: TRBJ2-7
cdr3_aa: CATLSTSGYYEQYF
cdr3_nt: TGTGCCACCCTATCGACTAGCGGCTACTACGAGCAGTACTTC

clone_size: many
d_call: .
v_call: TRBV20-1
j_call: TRBJ2-2
cdr3_aa: CSANPKGYTGELFF
cdr3_nt: TGCAGTGCTAACCCTAAGGGCTACACCGGGGAGCTGTTTTTT

clone_size: .
d_call: TRBD1
v_call: TRBV20-1
j_call: TRBJ1-4
cdr3_aa: CSARTGNEKLFF
cdr3_nt: TGCAGTGCAAGGACAGGGAACGAAAAACTGTTTTTT

clone_size: many
d_call: .
v_call: TRBV20-1
j_call: TRBJ2-2
cdr3_aa: CSARGGISTGELFF
cdr3_nt: TGCAGTGCTAGAGGGGGGATCTCCACCGGGGAGCTGTTTTTT

clone_size: many
d_call: TRBD2
v_call: TRBV7-9
j_call: TRBJ2-7
cdr3_aa: CASSHSKSGGASYEQYF
cdr3_nt: TGTGCCAGCAGCCACAGTAAAAGCGGGGGGGCCTCCTACGAGCAGTACTTC

clone_size: .
d_call: TRBD2
v_call: TRBV2
j_call: TRBJ2-7
cdr3_aa: CASSPGGDDYEQYF
cdr3_nt: TGTGCCAGCAGTCCGGGGGGAGACGACTACGAGCAGTACTTC

clone_size: many
d_call: .
v_call: TRBV6-5
j_call: TRBJ2-7
cdr3_aa: CASRRSTPLYEQYF
cdr3_nt: TGTGCCAGCAGGCGGTCGACTCCTCTCTACGAGCAGTACTTC

clone_size: .
d_call: TRBD1
v_call: TRBV5-1
j_call: TRBJ1-2
cdr3_aa: CASSPQGVNGYTF
cdr3_nt: TGCGCCAGCAGCCCACAGGGGGTGAATGGCTACACCTTC

clone_size: .
d_call: .
v_call: TRBV7-9
j_call: TRBJ1-1
cdr3_aa: CASSSADKGRKRPAFF
cdr3_nt: TGTGCCAGCAGCTCCGCGGACAAGGGACGAAAACGGCCAGCTTTCTTT

clone_size: many
d_call: .
v_call: TRBV6-5
j_call: TRBJ2-7
cdr3_aa: CASSYDSFTYEQYF
cdr3_nt: TGTGCCAGCTCCTACGACTCCTTCACCTACGAGCAGTACTTC

clone_size: many
d_call: .
v_call: TRBV12-3/TRBV12-4
j_call: TRBJ1-1
cdr3_aa: CASGFTGMNTEAFF
cdr3_nt: TGTGCCAGCGGGTTTACAGGAATGAACACTGAAGCTTTCTTT

clone_size: many
d_call: TRBD1
v_call: TRBV3-1
j_call: TRBJ1-2
cdr3_aa: CASSLGTVGGYTF
cdr3_nt: TGTGCCAGCAGCCTCGGGACAGTTGGCGGCTACACCTTC

clone_size: .
d_call: TRBD2
v_call: TRBV7-2
j_call: TRBJ2-2
cdr3_aa: CASSFAGDITGELFF
cdr3_nt: TGTGCCAGCAGCTTTGCGGGGGATATCACCGGGGAGCTGTTTTTT

clone_size: .
d_call: .
v_call: TRBV4-1
j_call: TRBJ2-3
cdr3_aa: CASSQGGVLSTDTQYF
cdr3_nt: TGCGCCAGCAGCCAAGGAGGAGTTCTGAGTACAGATACGCAGTATTTT

clone_size: many
d_call: .
v_call: TRBV12-3/TRBV12-4
j_call: TRBJ2-3
cdr3_aa: CASSPWGRSADTQYF
cdr3_nt: TGTGCCAGCAGCCCATGGGGACGGAGCGCAGATACGCAGTATTTT

clone_size: many
d_call: .
v_call: TRBV7-9
j_call: TRBJ2-5
cdr3_aa: CASSLGLEETQYF
cdr3_nt: TGTGCCAGCAGCTTAGGGCTAGAGGAGACCCAGTACTTC

clone_size: .
d_call: TRBD1
v_call: TRBV5-1
j_call: TRBJ1-2
cdr3_aa: CASSPGTGPYGYTF
cdr3_nt: TGCGCCAGCAGCCCGGGGACAGGTCCTTATGGCTACACCTTC

clone_size: many
d_call: TRBD1
v_call: TRBV7-3
j_call: TRBJ1-1
cdr3_aa: CASSLTHTTGDTEAFF
cdr3_nt: TGTGCCAGCAGCTTAACCCATACAACAGGGGACACTGAAGCTTTCTTT

clone_size: .
d_call: .
v_call: TRBV7-2
j_call: TRBJ2-7
cdr3_aa: CAGSLDPSKSYEQYF
cdr3_nt: TGTGCCGGCAGCTTAGACCCTTCGAAGTCCTACGAGCAATACTTC

clone_size: .
d_call: TRBD1
v_call: TRBV12-3/TRBV12-4
j_call: TRBJ1-1
cdr3_aa: CASSLGQGKTEAFF
cdr3_nt: TGTGCCAGCAGTTTGGGACAGGGTAAAACTGAAGCTTTCTTT

clone_size: many
d_call: TRBD2
v_call: TRBV7-6
j_call: TRBJ2-2
cdr3_aa: CASSRSGRAPFGELFF
cdr3_nt: TGTGCCAGCAGCCGTAGCGGGAGGGCCCCTTTCGGGGAGCTGTTTTTT

clone_size: .
d_call: .
v_call: TRBV5-4
j_call: TRBJ2-3
cdr3_aa: CASSLVPRATDTQYF
cdr3_nt: TGTGCCAGCAGCTTGGTCCCGCGGGCCACAGATACGCAGTATTTT

clone_size: .
d_call: TRBD2
v_call: TRBV12-3/TRBV12-4
j_call: TRBJ2-2
cdr3_aa: CASSLASSGRVPGELFF
cdr3_nt: TGTGCCAGCAGTTTAGCCTCTAGCGGGAGGGTCCCCGGGGAGCTGTTTTTT

clone_size: many
d_call: .
v_call: TRBV4-1
j_call: TRBJ2-7
cdr3_aa: CASSQNTYYEQYF
cdr3_nt: TGCGCCAGCAGCCAGAACACCTACTACGAGCAGTACTTC

clone_size: .
d_call: .
v_call: TRBV28
j_call: TRBJ2-7
cdr3_aa: CATSGGTDEQYF
cdr3_nt: TGTGCCACCAGCGGCGGGACCGACGAGCAGTACTTC

clone_size: many
d_call: .
v_call: TRBV6-6
j_call: TRBJ1-1
cdr3_aa: CANSYAPGGAFF
cdr3_nt: TGTGCCAACAGTTACGCCCCCGGAGGAGCTTTCTTT

clone_size: many
d_call: .
v_call: TRBV19
j_call: TRBJ2-7
cdr3_aa: CASSMDPSYEQYF
cdr3_nt: TGTGCCAGTAGTATGGACCCTTCCTACGAGCAGTACTTC

clone_size: many
d_call: .
v_call: TRBV6-5
j_call: TRBJ1-3
cdr3_aa: CASVGRGLGNTIYF
cdr3_nt: TGTGCCAGCGTGGGCAGGGGACTGGGAAACACCATATATTTT

clone_size: many
d_call: .
v_call: TRBV12-3/TRBV12-4
j_call: TRBJ2-5
cdr3_aa: CASSFTRETQYF
cdr3_nt: TGTGCCAGCAGTTTTACTAGGGAGACCCAGTACTTC